Listed below are T cell receptor beta chains from one sample, sequenced in a study of blood T cell repertoires in COVID-19. Method: immunoSEQ multiplex PCR; TCRdb's copy keeps in-frame clones and lacks some. Found here are approximately 150,000 clones, approximately 80% of them singletons; the top ten hold approximately 13%. Sequenced: peripheral blood. Receptor source: a man between 65 and 85 years old who had recovered from COVID-19. Both conserved end residues are part of each CDR3. A D gene is named only where the DNA matches it firmly. Size is stated for part of the rows, as once, few or many counts, or as a class when the clone is expanded.

j_call	d_call	v_call	clone_size	cdr3_aa	cdr3_nt
TRBJ2-3	-	TRBV3-1/TRBV3-2	-	CASSQGPGRRRTDTQYF	TGTGCCAGCAGCCAAGGGCCTGGGAGGAGGAGGACAGATACGCAGTATTTT
TRBJ2-7	-	TRBV27	-	CASSLRGDYEQYF	TGTGCCAGCAGTTTAAGGGGCGACTACGAGCAGTACTTC
TRBJ2-5	TRBD2	TRBV5-1	-	CASSLSVAGVETQYF	TGCGCCAGCAGCTTGTCGGTAGCGGGAGTTGAGACCCAGTACTTC
TRBJ2-7	-	TRBV6-5	once	CASSFQGGSYEQYF	TGTGCCAGCAGTTTTCAGGGGGGCTCCTACGAGCAGTACTTC
TRBJ2-1	TRBD2	TRBV30	-	CAWSGGGRTYNEQFF	TGTGCCTGGAGTGGGGGGGGTAGGACCTACAATGAGCAGTTCTTC
TRBJ1-2	-	TRBV5-1	once	CASSLAEPERGYTF	TGCGCCAGCAGCTTGGCCGAGCCTGAGAGGGGCTACACCTTC
TRBJ1-3	-	TRBV7-8	-	CASGPGRGPGNTIYF	TGTGCCAGCGGACCCGGGCGGGGCCCTGGAAACACCATATATTTT
TRBJ2-2	TRBD2	TRBV27	-	CASSLYGLAGTALAGELFF	TGTGCCAGCAGTCTATATGGACTAGCGGGTACCGCTTTGGCGGGGGAGCTGTTTTTT
TRBJ2-7	TRBD2	TRBV28	-	CASSFLPAGVNHEQYF	TGTGCCAGCAGTTTCTTGCCGGCGGGAGTGAATCACGAGCAGTACTTC
TRBJ2-1	-	TRBV7-9	-	CASSLFARASSYNEQFF	TGTGCCAGCAGCTTATTCGCCAGGGCGAGCTCCTACAATGAGCAGTTCTTC